The 22 T cell receptor beta chains listed next were all sequenced from one sample in a study of shared clonotypes between healthy human individuals. Data came from immunoSEQ multiplex PCR; TCRdb stores just in-frame clones and leaves some out. Seen here are over 1.4 million clones, over 95% observed once, and the top ten hold 1.2%. Specimen: naive CD4+ T cells sorted from blood. Subset defined: CD45RA+ positively selected. The origin of the receptors is a man aged 30 to 39 in good health.

Remarks on this clone: The sample contains more than one DNA sequence encoding this CDR3. This chain uses TRBV4-3 with TRBJ2-2; D remains unclear. The V end lost 1 base, the J end lost 4 bases, and 7 bases lay between the germline ends. The CDR3 covers 14 residues. Germline CDR1 and CDR2: LGHNA and YSLEER. The CDR3 sequence is CASSQVGGTGELFF. CDR3 coding DNA: TGCGCCAGCAGCCAAGTCGGCGGCACCGGGGAGCTGTTTTTT.

The gene calls are TRBV11-2 and TRBJ2-7; TRBD2 matches 8 bases. Germline values: CDR1 SGHAT, CDR2 FQNNGV. CDR3 size: 11 residues. J gave up 9 bases and V 6 bases, and 4 bases lay outside the gene matches. The DNA of the CDR3 is TGTGCCAGCAGAGCGGGGGTATGGCAGTACTTC. Amino acids: CASRAGVWQYF.

The chain combines TRBV4-1 with TRBJ2-1, with TRBD2 matching 9 bases. Germline-derived CDR1 and CDR2 are MGHRA and YSYEKL. After removal of 4 bases from V and 5 bases from J, the junction contained 0 bases not matched to a gene. The CDR3 is made up of 13 amino acids. CDR3 region: CASSRLADNEQFF. DNA of the CDR3: TGCGCCAGCAGCCGACTAGCGGACAATGAGCAGTTCTTC.

This chain uses TRBV14 with TRBJ1-1; TRBD1 aligns across 7 bases. V lost 3 bases and J lost 0; bases outside the gene matches: 4. Looked up from germline, CDR1 is SGHDN and CDR2 is FVKESK. CDR3 length equals 15 residues. DNA for the CDR3: TGTGCCAGCAGCCAGGGACAGTTCATGAACACTGAAGCTTTCTTT. Its protein product is CASSQGQFMNTEAFF.

This clone was recorded once. This sequence joins TRBV18 and TRBJ1-4; D may be TRBD1 (6 bases). In germline, CDR1 is KGHSH, CDR2 LQKENI. Trimming removed 3 bases from V and 6 bases from J, with 14 bases in between. This CDR3 comprises 15 residues. Here the CDR3 reads CASSPMAGDDEKLFF. The CDR3 DNA follows: TGTGCCAGCTCACCGATGGCAGGGGACGATGAAAAACTGTTTTTT.

This clone was observed a single time. V is TRBV18 and J is TRBJ1-5, with D possibly matching TRBD1 (5 bases). CDR1 and CDR2 from the germline V gene are KGHSH and LQKENI. This CDR3 spans 16 amino acids. Trimming stripped 1 base from V and 3 bases from J, with 13 bases between. CDR3: CASSPLAREPNQPQHF. CDR3 DNA: TGTGCCAGCTCACCACTTGCCAGGGAGCCCAATCAGCCCCAGCATTTT.

The chain uses TRBV7-6 and TRBJ2-1; perhaps TRBD2 as D (5 bases). The ends were cut back, 2 bases at V and 12 bases at J, with 17 bases in the middle. CDR1 and CDR2 (germline): SGHVS, FNYEAQ. CDR3 size: 14 residues. CDR3 DNA: TGTGCCAGCAGCTTATTGGCGGGTCCCTTAGGGCAGTTCTTC. It translates to CASSLLAGPLGQFF.

Here the CDR3 reads CASVPPRGTNGRNQETQYF. In DNA form, the CDR3 reads TGTGCCAGCGTCCCACCAAGGGGGACTAACGGGAGGAACCAAGAGACCCAGTACTTC. The rearrangement joins TRBV7-8 to TRBJ2-5; weak D call: TRBD2 (7 bases). The ends were cut back, 8 bases at V and 0 bases at J, with 28 bases in the middle. The CDR3 is 19 amino acids. The germline CDR1 and CDR2 sequences are SGHVS and FQNEAQ.

The chain is built from TRBV7-6 and TRBJ2-5; 10 bases are shared with TRBD1. In germline, CDR1 is SGHVS, CDR2 FNYEAQ. After removal of 5 bases from V and 0 bases from J, the junction contained 3 bases not matched to a gene. CDR3 size: 15 residues. Here the CDR3 reads CASSIGTGDQETQYF. The CDR3 nucleotides are TGTGCCAGCAGCATAGGGACAGGGGACCAAGAGACCCAGTACTTC.

This clone appeared once. Other DNA sequences in the sample encode the same CDR3. The CDR3 nucleotides are TGCGCCAGCAGCTTGGCCGCGGGAGGGTCCTACAATGAGCAGTTCTTC. Translating gives CASSLAAGGSYNEQFF. This chain links TRBV5-1 with TRBJ2-1, with 9 positions matching TRBD2. CDR1 and CDR2 from the germline V gene are SGHRS and YFSETQ. CDR3 size: 16 residues. Trimming at V came to 0 bases and at J to 1 base, leaving 2 bases not matched to a gene.

This sequence joins TRBV7-2 and TRBJ1-4; 7 nucleotides agree with TRBD1. The V gene's germline CDR1 is SGHTA and CDR2 FQGNSA. The CDR3 is 16 amino acids. V gave up 3 bases and J gave up 0 bases; unmatched junction bases: 4. The CDR3 DNA reads as TGTGCCAGCAGCTTTAAAGGGGGCCCAACTAATGAAAAACTGTTTTTT. It specifies CASSFKGGPTNEKLFF.

The rearrangement joins TRBV5-6 to TRBJ1-5; D unclear. CDR3 length: 15 amino acids. Germline-derived CDR1 and CDR2 are SGHDT and YYEEEE. Trimming stripped 6 bases from V and 2 bases from J, with 15 bases between. CDR3 amino acids: CASTTFLGGNQPQHF. The CDR3 DNA sequence: TGTGCCAGCACCACCTTCTTAGGTGGCAATCAGCCCCAGCATTTT.

This chain joins TRBV6-6 and TRBJ2-1; the match to TRBD2 covers 7 bases. Losses at the gene ends were 3 bases for V and 13 bases for J; bases not matched to a gene: 3. This CDR3 has 11 amino acids. Germline CDR1 is MNHNY and CDR2 is SVGAGI (reference sequence). As DNA, the CDR3 is TGTGCCAGCAGTTATCTAGCGGACCAGTTCTTC. Amino acid sequence: CASSYLADQFF.

The rearrangement joins TRBV2 to TRBJ1-5; 8 positions agree with TRBD1. Trimming at V came to 7 bases and at J to 2 bases, leaving 4 bases not matched to a gene. The germline CDR1 and CDR2 sequences are SNHLY and FYNNEI. The CDR3 is 14 residues long. The CDR3 loop reads CASMRGQGNQPQHF. DNA of the CDR3: TGTGCCAGCATGAGGGGACAGGGCAATCAGCCCCAGCATTTT.

The CDR3 protein is CASTPLTSGANVLTF. The CDR3, as DNA: TGTGCCAGCACCCCTTTGACCTCTGGGGCCAACGTCCTGACTTTC. V usage is TRBV7-2 and J usage is TRBJ2-6; D is ambiguous. Trimming took 7 bases from V and 0 from J, leaving 10 bases between them. Germline V gene lookup returns CDR1 SGHTA and CDR2 FQGNSA. This CDR3 contains 15 residues.

The V and J genes are TRBV6-5 and TRBJ1-2, with D unclear. V lost 6 bases and J lost 2, with 10 bases in between. In germline, CDR1 is MNHEY, CDR2 SVGAGI. The CDR3 spans 13 residues. CDR3 sequence (DNA): TGTGCCAGCAGCCCGGGCAGGAACTATGGCTACACCTTC. Protein product: CASSPGRNYGYTF.

This CDR3 reads CAWGGLGPYEQYF. The CDR3 DNA is TGTGCCTGGGGGGGACTAGGGCCCTACGAGCAGTACTTC. The rearrangement joins TRBV30 to TRBJ2-7; TRBD2 matches 8 bases. This CDR3 region has 13 residues. The V gene end was trimmed by 5 bases and the J gene end by 2 bases; junction bases not matched to a gene: 5. Germline V gene data show CDR1 as GTSNPN and CDR2 as SVGIG (reference sequence).

In the case of this clone: Distinct nucleotide sequences in the sample also encode this CDR3. The V call is TRBV29-1, the J call TRBJ1-1; D gene ambiguous. Germline V gene sequence: CDR1 SQVTM, CDR2 ANQGSEA. The CDR3 length is 13 residues. V was shortened by 1 base and J by 0 bases, with 6 bases between the two germline ends. The CDR3 here is CSVEGRMNTEAFF. The CDR3 DNA reads TGCAGCGTTGAAGGCCGAATGAACACTGAAGCTTTCTTT. The complete variable domain, with remaining parts taken from reference TRBV29-1 and TRBJ1-1, reads SAVISQKPSRDICQRGTSLTIQCQVDSQVTMMFWYRQQPGQSLTLIATANQGSEATYESGFVIDKFPISRPNLTFSTLTVSNMSPEDSSIYLCSVEGRMNTEAFFGQGTRLTVV.

This clone was observed once. V usage is TRBV15 and J usage is TRBJ2-1; 11 bases fit TRBD2. Germline loops: CDR1 LNHNV, CDR2 YYDKDF (reference sequence). The CDR3 runs to 17 residues. J lost 6 bases, V lost 3 bases, and 10 bases had no gene match. The CDR3 here is CATSSRLTSGSTNEQFF. The CDR3 DNA reads TGTGCCACCAGCAGCCGTCTTACTAGCGGGAGTACCAATGAGCAGTTCTTC.

The CDR3 region is CASSPIGGRANREQFF. CDR3 sequence (DNA): TGTGCCAGCAGTCCCATAGGCGGGAGGGCCAACCGTGAGCAGTTCTTC. The chain links TRBV11-2 to TRBJ2-1, with TRBD2 matching over 9 bases. With 6 bases clipped from V and 9 bases from J, the junction kept 15 bases outside the gene matches. CDR3 size: 16 residues. Germline V gene sequence: CDR1 SGHAT, CDR2 FQNNGV.

This chain links TRBV18 with TRBJ2-6; no definite D call. Looked up from germline, CDR1 is KGHSH and CDR2 is LQKENI. The CDR3 has 13 amino acids. Trimming removed 7 bases from V and 0 bases from J, with 4 bases in between. The CDR3 DNA reads as TGTGCCAGCTGCAGCTCTGGGGCCAACGTCCTGACTTTC. Its protein is CASCSSGANVLTF.

The chain couples TRBV7-2 to TRBJ2-7, with TRBD1 matching over 9 bases. Germline V gene lookup returns CDR1 SGHTA and CDR2 FQGNSA. This CDR3 region has 14 residues. Unmatched junction bases numbered 3, after V lost 4 bases and J lost 2 bases. CDR3 in DNA: TGTGCCAGCAGCTCCTGGACAGGGGCCTACGAGCAGTACTTC. As protein: CASSSWTGAYEQYF.